The rows below give T cell receptor beta chains drawn from one sample of a study of blood T cell repertoires in COVID-19. Sequencing was performed with immunoSEQ multiplex PCR; in TCRdb, only in-frame clones are kept and a portion is missing. Found here are 85,000 to 130,000 clones, approximately 80% of them singletons; the top ten hold around 15%. Sequencing used peripheral blood. These receptors came from an older woman with acute or convalescent COVID-19. Both conserved end residues are part of each CDR3. D genes are given only for firm matches. The size field is filled for only some rows; it gives once, few, many or a size class.

>TRBJ1-1|TRBD1|TRBV6-4|.
CASRAQGGDTEAFF
TGTGCCAGCAGAGCACAGGGGGGGGACACTGAAGCTTTCTTT
>TRBJ2-1|TRBD1|TRBV14|.
CASSQGQGAYEQFF
TGTGCCAGCAGCCAGGGACAGGGGGCCTATGAGCAGTTCTTC
>TRBJ2-5|.|TRBV29-1|.
CSVLYGDYQETQYF
TGCAGCGTTCTCTATGGGGACTACCAAGAGACCCAGTACTTC
>TRBJ2-1|TRBD2|TRBV5-6|.
CASSLPGTSMNEQFF
TGTGCCAGCAGCCTTCCCGGGACTAGCATGAATGAGCAGTTCTTC
>TRBJ2-1|.|TRBV14|few
CASTPGLAVPNEQFF
TGTGCCAGCACCCCAGGCTTAGCGGTACCCAATGAGCAGTTCTTC
>TRBJ1-4|TRBD1|TRBV18|.
CASSPTGINEKLFF
TGTGCCAGCTCACCGACAGGGATTAATGAAAAACTGTTTTTT
>TRBJ1-1|.|TRBV28|.
CASSSGQNTEAFF
TGTGCCAGCAGTTCCGGACAGAACACTGAAGCTTTCTTT
>TRBJ2-1|TRBD2|TRBV5-1|.
CASSLVLAGEEQFF
TGCGCCAGCAGCTTGGTACTAGCGGGAGAGGAGCAGTTCTTC
>TRBJ1-5|TRBD1|TRBV30|.
CAWGTGLNQPQHF
TGTGCCTGGGGGACAGGGTTAAATCAGCCCCAGCATTTT
>TRBJ1-1|.|TRBV28|.
CASRIGHTNTEAFF
TGTGCCAGCAGAATCGGACACACGAACACTGAAGCTTTCTTT
>TRBJ2-7|TRBD1|TRBV10-3|few
CAISDRDRGLAEQYF
TGTGCCATCAGTGACCGGGACAGGGGTCTAGCCGAGCAGTACTTC
>TRBJ1-2|TRBD1|TRBV4-2|.
CASSVGTAEANYGYTF
TGTGCCAGCAGCGTCGGGACAGCGGAGGCTAACTATGGCTACACCTTC
>TRBJ2-1|TRBD2|TRBV4-1|.
CASSQARGGYSYNEQFF
TGCGCCAGCAGCCAGGCCCGCGGGGGTTACTCCTACAATGAGCAGTTCTTC
>TRBJ1-6|.|TRBV12-3/TRBV12-4|.
CASSLGGGPLHF
TGTGCCAGCAGTTTAGGGGGGGGTCCCCTCCACTTT
>TRBJ1-1|.|TRBV6-5|.
CASSQQGMSEAFF
TGTGCCAGCAGTCAACAGGGAATGTCTGAAGCTTTCTTT
>TRBJ1-1|.|TRBV18|.
CASSLELGRANTEAFF
TGTGCCAGCTCACTGGAGCTAGGGCGGGCGAACACTGAAGCTTTCTTT
>TRBJ1-2|.|TRBV28|few
CASSPFRGYTF
TGTGCCAGCAGTCCCTTTCGGGGCTACACCTTC
>TRBJ1-1|.|TRBV5-1|.
CASSLNPGTNTEAFF
TGCGCCAGCAGCTTGAACCCAGGTACGAACACTGAAGCTTTCTTT
>TRBJ2-5|TRBD2|TRBV7-9|.
CASSASGQETQYF
TGTGCCAGCAGCGCTAGCGGGCAAGAGACCCAGTACTTC
>TRBJ2-3|TRBD2|TRBV30|many
CAWSPSGTTDTQYF
TGTGCCTGGAGTCCTAGCGGGACGACAGATACGCAGTATTTT
>TRBJ1-4|.|TRBV5-4|.
CASSPGQTTNEKLFF
TGTGCCAGCAGCCCCGGACAGACAACTAATGAAAAACTGTTTTTT
>TRBJ1-1|.|TRBV5-1|.
CASSLETGNLAFF
TGCGCCAGCAGCTTGGAAACAGGGAATCTAGCTTTCTTT
>TRBJ1-2|.|TRBV4-2|once
CASSQALQGSYGYTF
TGTGCCAGCAGCCAAGCATTACAGGGTAGCTATGGCTACACCTTC
>TRBJ2-5|.|TRBV5-4|.
CASSLDFTGQETQYF
TGTGCCAGCAGCTTGGATTTTACAGGCCAAGAGACCCAGTACTTC
>TRBJ2-2|.|TRBV12-3/TRBV12-4|.
CASKRTAPGELFF
TGTGCCAGCAAGAGGACAGCCCCCGGGGAGCTGTTTTTT
>TRBJ1-1|TRBD1|TRBV14|.
CASSPGGPEAFF
TGTGCCAGCAGTCCAGGGGGTCCCGAAGCTTTCTTT
>TRBJ2-1|TRBD2|TRBV3-1/TRBV3-2|.
CASSAQGTSGPYNEQFF
TGTGCCAGCAGCGCACAAGGGACTAGCGGCCCCTACAATGAGCAGTTCTTC
>TRBJ1-2|TRBD1|TRBV5-1|.
CASSLGTGGPNYGYTF
TGCGCCAGCAGCTTGGGTACAGGGGGCCCCAACTATGGCTACACCTTC
>TRBJ1-1|TRBD1|TRBV7-9|.
CASSLRGRGQAYTEAFF
TGTGCCAGCAGCCTCCGCGGCAGGGGGCAAGCCTACACTGAAGCTTTCTTT
>TRBJ2-7|TRBD2|TRBV28|.
CASSSASGAFYEQYF
TGTGCCAGCAGTTCTGCTAGCGGGGCATTTTACGAGCAGTACTTC
>TRBJ1-3|.|TRBV7-7|.
CASSLDVGSGNTIYF
TGTGCCAGCAGCTTAGATGTCGGGTCTGGAAACACCATATATTTT
>TRBJ2-7|TRBD2|TRBV2|once
CASTLGLAGPASYEQYF
TGTGCCAGCACTCTAGGACTAGCGGGGCCGGCCTCCTACGAGCAGTACTTC
>TRBJ1-5|.|TRBV10-3|.
CATRREGDDQPQHF
TGTGCCACACGGAGGGAGGGGGATGATCAGCCCCAGCATTTT
>TRBJ2-1|TRBD2|TRBV9|.
CASSVPPGGASYNEQFF
TGTGCCAGCAGCGTACCCCCGGGGGGGGCTTCCTACAATGAGCAGTTCTTC
>TRBJ2-1|TRBD2|TRBV5-1|.
CASSLLAGAYNEQFF
TGCGCCAGCAGCTTGCTAGCGGGGGCCTACAATGAGCAGTTCTTC
>TRBJ2-5|TRBD1|TRBV5-1|.
CASSLAGGTGQETQYF
TGCGCCAGCAGCTTGGCCGGCGGGACAGGGCAAGAGACCCAGTACTTC
>TRBJ2-5|TRBD2|TRBV28|.
CASSLAGGLLRQETQYF
TGTGCCAGCAGTCTAGCGGGAGGACTCTTAAGACAAGAGACCCAGTACTTC
>TRBJ2-3|TRBD2|TRBV30|.
CAWQTSADTQYF
TGTGCCTGGCAGACTAGCGCAGATACGCAGTATTTT
>TRBJ1-4|.|TRBV6-6|.
CASSYGLSNEKLFF
TGTGCCAGCAGTTACGGACTATCGAATGAAAAACTGTTTTTT
>TRBJ1-4|TRBD1|TRBV18|.
CASSPPAGQGVPKLFF
TGTGCCAGCTCACCACCGGCCGGACAGGGTGTTCCAAAACTGTTTTTT
>TRBJ1-2|.|TRBV5-8|.
CASSLNPGTDHYGYTF
TGTGCCAGCAGCTTAAACCCGGGAACAGACCATTATGGCTACACCTTC
>TRBJ1-1|.|TRBV10-3|.
CAIRQGDGTEAFF
TGTGCCATCAGACAGGGTGATGGCACTGAAGCTTTCTTT
>TRBJ1-2|.|TRBV11-1|.
CASSPGGARHYGYTF
TGTGCCAGCAGCCCAGGAGGCGCAAGACACTATGGCTACACCTTC
>TRBJ2-7|TRBD1|TRBV6-5|.
CASSRTGISYEQYF
TGTGCCAGCAGTAGGACAGGGATAAGCTACGAGCAGTACTTC
>TRBJ1-3|.|TRBV18|.
CASSPPEGTGGNTIYF
TGTGCCAGCTCACCACCGGAGGGGACGGGTGGAAACACCATATATTTT